This entry concerns a single T cell receptor (beta chain). Its antigen is as yet unknown. PCR involved 60 Vbeta and 13 Jbeta primers. The assay was immunoSEQ multiplex PCR, and TCRdb's table has in-frame clones only and misses some. Found here are about 200,000 clones, 60% to 85% of them singletons; the top ten hold approximately 1.1%. The sample comes from a study of cytomegalovirus exposure and HLA in healthy donors. Study-level results: For presence/absence analyses, sequencing depth was assumed to be roughly uniform across donors. An observed cluster of highly shared sequence variants was recorded as a likely sequencing artifact.

After removal of 4 bases from V and 7 bases from J, the junction contained 9 bases not matched to a gene. The V gene's germline CDR1 is SGDLS and CDR2 YYNGEE. The CDR3 covers 16 residues. The sample taken for sequencing was PBMCs. This chain joins TRBV9 and TRBJ2-1; 12 bases fit TRBD2. The sequence derives from a woman between 40 and 55 years old in good health and CMV-seronegative. The CDR3 region has the DNA TGTGCCAGCAGCTCCGGTAGACTAGCGGGAGTAAATGAGCAGTTCTTC. Protein product: CASSSGRLAGVNEQFF. Supplemented by reference TRBV9 and TRBJ2-1, the full variable domain reads DSGVTQTPKHLITATGQRVTLRCSPRSGDLSVYWYQQSLDQGLQFLIQYYNGEERAKGNILERFSAQQFPDLHSELNLSSLELGDSALYFCASSSGRLAGVNEQFFGPGTRLTVL.